A selection of T cell receptor beta chains follows, all from one sample in a study of shared clonotypes between healthy human individuals. Repertoires were generated with immunoSEQ multiplex PCR, while TCRdb's copy carries only in-frame clones and drops some. Here the sample spans roughly 500,000 clones, roughly 95% being singletons. Source material: naive CD4+ T cells sorted from blood. These receptors came from a young woman in good health. The CDR3 runs from the conserved cysteine through the conserved F or W.

CDR3 | length | J | V
CASSWGAAGGSYEQYF | 16 | TRBJ2-7 | TRBV28
CASSVKNNPVLSYEQYF | 17 | TRBJ2-7 | TRBV9
CASSPVGSGRSYEQYF | 16 | TRBJ2-7 | TRBV5-4
CASSTAGGRHANEKLFF | 17 | TRBJ1-4 | TRBV28
CASRVRVNSPLHF | 13 | TRBJ1-6 | TRBV27
CTSVRKTYGYTF | 12 | TRBJ1-2 | TRBV1
CSVEVPGSGGYTF | 13 | TRBJ1-2 | TRBV29-1
CASSRLAGSHEQYF | 14 | TRBJ2-7 | TRBV5-5
CASSEGLAGGDTQYF | 15 | TRBJ2-3 | TRBV10-2
CASRRQAQGEAFF | 13 | TRBJ1-1 | TRBV6-1
CAISESLGSDTQYF | 14 | TRBJ2-3 | TRBV10-3
CASSEQGGVAEAFF | 14 | TRBJ1-1 | TRBV19
CASRRDVTVGETQYF | 15 | TRBJ2-5 | TRBV7-2
CASSLLQGQAFF | 12 | TRBJ1-1 | TRBV28
CASSLAGANYNEQFF | 15 | TRBJ2-1 | TRBV9
CATSKMTHSYEQYF | 14 | TRBJ2-7 | TRBV15
CASSQDLFGANYGYTF | 16 | TRBJ1-2 | TRBV4-2
CSASGTSGSFYEQYF | 15 | - | TRBV29-1
CASSLSTPGNQPQHF | 15 | TRBJ1-5 | TRBV28
CASSLDSGPTDTQYF | 15 | TRBJ2-3 | TRBV11-2
CASSSNRDPNQPQHF | 15 | TRBJ1-5 | TRBV21-1
CASSRISGTGAAEQYF | 16 | TRBJ2-7 | TRBV4-1
CASSLEGGEQYF | 12 | TRBJ2-7 | TRBV7-9
CASSLDRDTRRYEQYF | 16 | TRBJ2-7 | TRBV5-1
CASSLGDRPLGQPQHF | 16 | TRBJ1-5 | TRBV5-8
CASSLARTSGSWRRETQYF | 19 | TRBJ2-5 | TRBV7-8
CASSLYSGTYNEQFF | 15 | TRBJ2-1 | TRBV27
CASSGRLAADTQYF | 14 | TRBJ2-3 | TRBV7-2
CASSIGVSGSTSDTQYF | 17 | TRBJ2-3 | TRBV19
CASSIIGGAANYGYTF | 16 | TRBJ1-2 | TRBV5-8
CAIRGPFEQYF | 11 | TRBJ2-7 | TRBV28
CASSILDRVGNEQFF | 15 | TRBJ2-1 | TRBV19
CASSAWGHQETQYF | 14 | TRBJ2-5 | TRBV5-6
CASSVSSGANVLTF | 14 | TRBJ2-6 | TRBV11-2
CASRGQRNTEAFF | 13 | TRBJ1-1 | TRBV19
CASSLTSGITNGELFF | 16 | TRBJ2-2 | TRBV11-2
CSVLLNTEAFF | 11 | TRBJ1-1 | TRBV20-1
CASSLPPGQGYEQYF | 15 | TRBJ2-7 | TRBV5-1
CASSTSTGLVGNTIYF | 16 | TRBJ1-3 | TRBV7-9
CASSFRDSNQPQHF | 14 | TRBJ1-5 | TRBV28
CASSYDELAASTDTQYF | 17 | TRBJ2-3 | TRBV9
CASSPSAQGISEKLFF | 16 | TRBJ1-4 | TRBV7-9
CSVERTAGPTYEQYF | 15 | TRBJ2-7 | TRBV29-1
CASSYDRENHGYTF | 14 | TRBJ1-2 | TRBV5-1
CASSVGINTDEQFF | 14 | TRBJ2-1 | TRBV5-1
CASSHTQPTDTQYF | 14 | TRBJ2-3 | TRBV6-1
CSVVGLSYNEQFF | 13 | TRBJ2-1 | TRBV29-1
CASRLSTGPYEQYF | 14 | TRBJ2-7 | TRBV27
CASSRPRDRGTQEAFF | 16 | TRBJ1-1 | TRBV27
CASSIRLTRALEQYF | 15 | TRBJ2-7 | TRBV19
CASSRGTPSNQPQHF | 15 | TRBJ1-5 | TRBV19
CASSQDADYEQYF | 13 | TRBJ2-7 | TRBV4-2
CASRSELAGNSPLHF | 15 | TRBJ1-6 | TRBV28